These T cell receptor beta chains were read from a single sample in a study of cytomegalovirus exposure and HLA in healthy donors. Produced via immunoSEQ multiplex PCR; TCRdb's table is partial and in-frame only. This table holds approximately 110,000 clones, 75% to 85% found once. The sequenced sample consisted of PBMCs. These receptor sequences come from a man between 25 and 39 years old in good health and CMV-seronegative. Both conserved end residues are part of each CDR3. Each record gives: D gene, clone size, V gene, J gene, CDR3 DNA, CDR3 protein. A D gene is named only where the DNA matches it firmly. Clone size, where shown, is once, few, many, or a class for clones that have expanded.

>TRBD1|few|TRBV7-9|TRBJ2-5
TGTGCCAGCAGCTTTGGGACAGGAGGGACCCAGTACTTC
CASSFGTGGTQYF
>NA|NA|TRBV29-1|TRBJ2-5
TGCAGCGTTGATGACACCCCAGAGACCCAGTACTTC
CSVDDTPETQYF
>TRBD1|NA|TRBV15|TRBJ1-4
TGTGCCACCAGCAGATCGACAGGGACTAATGAAAAACTGTTTTTT
CATSRSTGTNEKLFF
>NA|few|TRBV7-9|TRBJ1-5
TGTGCCAGCAGCCCAGGGGGCAATCAGCCCCAGCATTTT
CASSPGGNQPQHF
>TRBD2|NA|TRBV13|TRBJ2-1
TGTGCCAGCAGCTCTCCTAGCGGGCCCAGGGCGTATGAGCAGTTCTTC
CASSSPSGPRAYEQFF
>TRBD1|NA|TRBV28|TRBJ1-1
TGTGCCAGCAGACCGTCGACAGGGGCGAACACTGAAGCTTTCTTT
CASRPSTGANTEAFF
>NA|NA|TRBV28|TRBJ2-7
TGTGCCAGCAGCCTAGGGGGTAGTCGTAACGAGCAGTACTTC
CASSLGGSRNEQYF
>TRBD1|NA|TRBV5-1|TRBJ1-4
TGCGCCAGCAGCTTGAGTCAGGGGGACGAAAAACTGTTTTTT
CASSLSQGDEKLFF
>TRBD1|NA|TRBV29-1|TRBJ2-5
TGCAGCGTGGGACAGACACAAGAGACCCAGTACTTC
CSVGQTQETQYF
>NA|NA|TRBV25-1|TRBJ1-5
TGTGCCAGCAGTGCTCAGGGGAATAGCAATCAGCCCCAGCATTTT
CASSAQGNSNQPQHF
>TRBD2|NA|TRBV4-2|TRBJ2-7
TGTGCCAGCAGCCAAGAGGGCGGACTAGCGTCTTACGAGCAGTACTTC
CASSQEGGLASYEQYF
>TRBD1|once|TRBV10-1|TRBJ2-7
TGCGCCAGCAGTGAGTATGACAGGGCCATGGGGGAGCAGTACTTC
CASSEYDRAMGEQYF
>TRBD1|NA|TRBV5-1|TRBJ2-7
TGCGCCAGCAGCTCGTCGACAGGGGGGAACGAGCAGTACTTC
CASSSSTGGNEQYF
>TRBD2|NA|TRBV25-1|TRBJ2-5
TGTGCCAGCAGTGAATACGGGGGGAGTCGGACCCAGTACTTC
CASSEYGGSRTQYF
>TRBD1|NA|TRBV5-5|TRBJ1-5
TGTGCCAGCAGCGTACAGGGGATCAATCAGCCCCAGCATTTT
CASSVQGINQPQHF
>TRBD1|NA|TRBV19|TRBJ2-3
TGTGCCAGTAGCCTCTTTGGTTACAGGGGCCAGGGGGATACGCAGTATTTT
CASSLFGYRGQGDTQYF
>NA|NA|TRBV29-1|TRBJ1-2
TGCAGCGTCCAAAAGGGGGGGGGCGGCCAGCGTGGCTACACCTTC
CSVQKGGGGQRGYTF
>NA|NA|TRBV7-9|TRBJ2-7
TGTTCCAGCAGTCTCGAGCAGTACTTC
CSSSLEQYF
>TRBD1|NA|TRBV5-4|TRBJ2-7
TGTGCCAGCAGCACCACAGGGGGCGAGCAGTACTTC
CASSTTGGEQYF
>NA|NA|TRBV7-9|TRBJ2-7
TGTGCCAGCAGCTCAACGGGTTTCGCGCAGTACTTC
CASSSTGFAQYF
>NA|NA|TRBV4-2|TRBJ1-5
TGTGCCAGCAGCCAAGTTCGGGGGTTGGGTCAGCCCCAGCATTTT
CASSQVRGLGQPQHF
>TRBD2|few|TRBV5-5|TRBJ2-2
TGTGCCAGCAGAAAAGGAGTAGCGGGGAACACCGGGGAGCTGTTTTTT
CASRKGVAGNTGELFF
>TRBD1|NA|TRBV10-3|TRBJ2-2
TGTGCCATCGAGGACAGGGGAACCGGGGAGCTGTTTTTT
CAIEDRGTGELFF
>NA|NA|TRBV2|TRBJ2-3
TGTGCCACCGGGGGGCTAAATACGCAGTATTTT
CATGGLNTQYF
>NA|NA|TRBV9|TRBJ1-2
TGTGCCAGCAGCGTAGCTACTGACTTATCTGGCTACACCTTC
CASSVATDLSGYTF
>NA|NA|TRBV7-6|TRBJ1-1
TGTGCCAGCAGCTTAGCTGAGACAGTCAACACTGAAGCTTTCTTT
CASSLAETVNTEAFF
>TRBD1|NA|TRBV19|TRBJ1-2
TGTGCCAGTAGTTCAACTCCGGGGACAGGGGTGTATGGCTACACCTTC
CASSSTPGTGVYGYTF
>TRBD2|NA|TRBV7-2|TRBJ2-5
TGTGCCAGCATGTTGGCAGGGTGGGAGGGGACCCAGTACTTC
CASMLAGWEGTQYF
>TRBD1|once|TRBV5-4|TRBJ1-4
TGTGCCAGCAGCTTGACAGGGGGTGGCGGTGAAAAACTGTTTTTT
CASSLTGGGGEKLFF
>NA|NA|TRBV25-1|TRBJ1-2
TGTGCCAGCAGTGAAAGGGTACAGGGAATGGATGGCTACACCTTC
CASSERVQGMDGYTF
>NA|NA|TRBV28|TRBJ2-3
TGTGCCAGCAGTTTTGGGGTACTTAGTTTGGACAACCAACCCACAGATACGCAGTATTTT
CASSFGVLSLDNQPTDTQYF
>NA|NA|TRBV4-2|TRBJ2-2
TGTGCCAGCAGCCTAGGGGCAGTTAACACCGGGGAGCTGTTTTTT
CASSLGAVNTGELFF
>NA|NA|TRBV5-1|TRBJ1-3
TGCGCCAGCAGCTTGTCGGGGGACTCTGGAAACGCCATATATTTT
CASSLSGDSGNAIYF
>NA|few|TRBV2|TRBJ1-2
TGTGCCAGCAATGAGGAGGTGGCGGGGGGCTACACCTTC
CASNEEVAGGYTF
>TRBD1|NA|TRBV10-2|TRBJ2-7
TGCGCCAGCGGTAGACAGGGGTTAAGCTCCTACGAGCAGTACTTC
CASGRQGLSSYEQYF
>NA|few|TRBV5-1|TRBJ1-5
TGCGCCAGCAGCTTGGGGGCTTATCAGCCCCAGCATTTT
CASSLGAYQPQHF
>TRBD1|NA|TRBV19|TRBJ2-2
TGTGCCAGTAGTATTGGGACAGGGGACACCGGGGAGCTGTTTTTT
CASSIGTGDTGELFF
>TRBD2|NA|TRBV13|TRBJ2-3
TGTGCCAGCAGCCAACTAGCGGCCCAAGGTACGCAGTATTTT
CASSQLAAQGTQYF
>TRBD2|NA|TRBV7-9|TRBJ2-5
TGTGCCAGCAGCTTAGGCGGGGGGCGGCAAGAGACCCAGTACTTC
CASSLGGGRQETQYF
>TRBD2|NA|TRBV7-2|TRBJ2-3
TGTGCCAGCAGCCCCCCACTAGCGGGGACAGATACGCAGTATTTT
CASSPPLAGTDTQYF
>TRBD2|once|TRBV15|TRBJ2-1
TGTGCCACCAGCTCCCCGCCTAGCGGGAGGAATGAGCGGTTCTTC
CATSSPPSGRNERFF
>TRBD1|NA|TRBV7-8|TRBJ1-2
TGTGCCAGCAGTGAGAGGACAGGGGTGGGTGGCTACACCTTC
CASSERTGVGGYTF
>TRBD1|NA|TRBV19|TRBJ1-1
TGTGCCAGTAGTATATTAGGACAGGGGTTCACTGAAGCTTTCTTT
CASSILGQGFTEAFF